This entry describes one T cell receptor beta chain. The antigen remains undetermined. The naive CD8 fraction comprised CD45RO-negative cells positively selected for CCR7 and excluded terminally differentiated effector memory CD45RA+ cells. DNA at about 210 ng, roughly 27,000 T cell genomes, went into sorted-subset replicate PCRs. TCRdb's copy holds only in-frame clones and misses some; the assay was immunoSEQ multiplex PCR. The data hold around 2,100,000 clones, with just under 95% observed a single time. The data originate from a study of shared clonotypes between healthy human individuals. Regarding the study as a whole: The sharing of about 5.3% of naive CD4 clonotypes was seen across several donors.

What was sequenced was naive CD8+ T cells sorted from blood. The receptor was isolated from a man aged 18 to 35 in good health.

The CDR3 DNA sequence: TGTGCCAGCAGCTCGGACCCTGGCTCCTACGAGCAGTACTTC. It codes for CASSSDPGSYEQYF. This chain links TRBV7-8 with TRBJ2-7; no reliable D call. The CDR3 has 14 residues. CDR1 is SGHVS, CDR2 FQNEAQ, per germline. V dropped 4 bases and J dropped 0 bases, with 10 bases sitting between them.